The sequence of this T cell receptor (beta chain) was determined in a study of molecular identifiers for immune sequencing clone quantification. Overall study context: In replicates, the authors split RNA from approximately 20,000 or 98,000 naive CD8 cells five ways and sequenced four. Study conclusions and caveats: Clones carrying above 20 RNA copies accounted for over 99% of effector molecules, under 1% in naive cells.

At least ten counts were recorded for this clonotype. Its antigen remains unknown. The CDR3 has 14 amino acids. V was shortened by 7 bases and J by 4 bases, with 11 bases between the two germline ends. Germline CDR1 reads SNHLY; CDR2 reads FYNNEI. TCRdb reprocessed the PCR reads with MiXCR, giving one entry per CDR3 protein. The table records about 23,000 distinct CDR3 sequences, roughly a sixth of them present only once. The sample was naive CD8+ T cells from blood, with Jurkat cell RNA spiked in. The subset is: FACS-sorted CD8+CD4-CCR7+CD45RA+ naive T cells. V usage is TRBV2 and J usage is TRBJ2-6, with a tentative D call TRBD1 (6 bases). The TCR sequence derives from a human donor in good health. Some libraries in this study had Jurkat cell RNA spiked in. The CDR3 DNA is TGTGCCAGCACAGGGGTAGGGGGGGCCAACGTCCTGACTTTC. It specifies CASTGVGGANVLTF.